The next 16 T cell receptor beta chains were all read from a single sample in a study of cytotoxic CD8 clonotypes in ibrutinib-treated CLL. Sequencing was performed with immunoSEQ multiplex PCR; in TCRdb, only in-frame clones are kept and a portion is missing. The sample has about 140,000 clones, about 80% seen once; the top ten hold about 29%. The sample in question was PBMCs, obtained after 12 months of ibrutinib treatment. These receptors were collected from a human donor with chronic lymphocytic leukemia.

This clone was counted between two and nine times. This rearrangement joins TRBV6-4 to TRBJ2-1; 7 bases align to TRBD1. Germline V lookup: CDR1 MRHNA, CDR2 SNTAGT. V shed 9 bases, J shed 4 bases, and the junction held 6 bases outside the gene matches. The length of the CDR3 is 13 residues. CDR3 sequence reads: CASSDREYNEQFF. In DNA, the CDR3 is TGTGCCAGTTCTGACAGGGAGTACAATGAGCAGTTCTTC.

The gene calls are TRBV6-1 and TRBJ1-4; TRBD1 matches at 8 bases. This CDR3 has 14 residues. V gave up 9 bases and J gave up 3 bases; unmatched junction bases: 6. CDR1 and CDR2 (germline): MNHNS, SASEGT. CDR3 amino acids: CASGSGQANEKLFF. CDR3 nucleotide sequence: TGTGCCAGTGGGTCGGGACAGGCTAATGAAAAACTGTTTTTT.

The chain joins TRBV28 to TRBJ1-3; D is uncertain. The ends were cut back, 2 bases at V and 0 bases at J, with 8 bases in the middle. Germline CDR1 MDHEN, CDR2 SYDVKM. This CDR3 spans 15 amino acids. CDR3 coding DNA: TGTGCCAGCAGTTTAATTTCAGGCTCTGGAAACACCATATATTTT. Protein: CASSLISGSGNTIYF.

This CDR3 reads CASSRLGTGYEKLFF. The CDR3 DNA follows: TGTGCCAGTAGTCGCCTCGGGACAGGGTATGAAAAACTGTTTTTT. The V call is TRBV19, the J call TRBJ1-4, with 9 bases identical to TRBD1. Trimming cost V 5 bases and J 6 bases; bases outside gene matches: 7. The germline V gene has CDR1 LNHDA and CDR2 SQIVND (reference sequence). CDR3 length equals 15 residues.

The chain joins TRBV10-3 to TRBJ2-7, with TRBD2 as a possible D gene (5 bases). CDR1 and CDR2 from the germline V gene are ENHRY and SYGVKD. The CDR3 has 13 residues. V was clipped by 7 bases and J by 4 bases, with 14 bases between them. CDR3 amino acids: CAINEGWEYEQYF. In nucleotides, the CDR3 is TGTGCCATCAACGAGGGTTGGGAGTACGAGCAGTACTTC.

V gene TRBV5-1 combines with J gene TRBJ1-5, with D uncertain. Germline V gives CDR1 SGHRS, CDR2 YFSETQ. Trimming shortened V by 7 bases and J by 5 bases, and 13 bases separated the two germline ends. CDR3 length: 13 residues. The CDR3 sequence is CASAVIPYQPQHF. The CDR3 nucleotides are TGCGCCAGCGCAGTGATACCCTATCAGCCCCAGCATTTT.

This clone was detected only a few times. The chain links TRBV18 to TRBJ1-2; D is unclear. The germline V gene encodes CDR1 KGHSH and CDR2 LQKENI. The CDR3 length is 11 residues. V lost 11 bases to trimming and J lost 3 bases, with 10 bases between them. The CDR3 is CASGSDYGYTF. The CDR3 coding sequence is TGTGCCTCGGGATCGGACTATGGCTACACCTTC.

The chain employs TRBV28 and TRBJ2-7; 9 bases align to TRBD1. V lost 5 bases and J lost 4; bases outside the gene matches: 12. Per the germline V gene, CDR1 is MDHEN and CDR2 is SYDVKM. CDR3 length: 16 residues. The CDR3 region is CASSLHRGQGGYEQYF. The DNA of the CDR3 is TGTGCCAGCAGTCTCCATAGGGGACAGGGAGGGTACGAGCAGTACTTC.

CDR3 coding DNA: TGTGCCAGCAGCTTGAACACCGGGGAGCTGTTTTTT. This translates into CASSLNTGELFF. The J gene is TRBJ2-2, the V gene TRBV7-9; D ambiguous. Trimming stripped 3 bases from V and 1 base from J, with 0 bases between. Per germline, CDR1 SEHNR and CDR2 FQNEAQ (reference sequence). The CDR3 is made up of 12 amino acids.

Only a few counts were recorded for this clone. The rearrangement uses TRBV4-1 and TRBJ2-5, with 14 positions matching TRBD2. The V gene end was trimmed by 4 bases and the J gene end by 2 bases; junction bases not matched to a gene: 12. The CDR3 has 19 residues. Per germline, CDR1 MGHRA and CDR2 YSYEKL. For the CDR3, the DNA is TGCGCCAGCAGCCGACAAAGGCTCGGGACTAGCGGGAGTCAAGAGACCCAGTACTTC. Its protein is CASSRQRLGTSGSQETQYF.

This chain uses TRBV10-3 with TRBJ2-1, with D possibly called TRBD1 or TRBD2 (6 bases each). The V gene lost 7 bases and the J gene lost 9 bases, with 13 bases spanning the gap. CDR1 and CDR2 (germline): ENHRY, SYGVKD. This CDR3 comprises 12 residues. The DNA for the CDR3 is TGTGCCATCATAGGTGAGGGGGGTGAGCAGTTCTTC. It translates to CAIIGEGGEQFF.

The chain couples TRBV9 to TRBJ1-2, with D hard to call. V lost 1 base and J lost 4, with 14 bases in between. This CDR3 is 15 amino acids long. Germline-derived CDR1 and CDR2 are SGDLS and YYNGEE. The CDR3: CASSVQIGESYGYTF. The CDR3 bases are TGTGCCAGCAGCGTACAGATCGGGGAGAGCTATGGCTACACCTTC.

This clone has only one observation. V gene TRBV9 combines with J gene TRBJ2-7; 10 bases line up with TRBD1. Looked up from germline, CDR1 is SGDLS and CDR2 is YYNGEE. V lost 4 bases and J lost 1; bases outside the gene matches: 14. The CDR3 is 18 residues long. The CDR3 DNA reads TGTGCCAGCAGCTCATCAATGCCGGGACAGGGGTATTCCTACGAGCAGTACTTC. Translated, it gives CASSSSMPGQGYSYEQYF.

This clone was seen only once. This chain connects TRBV7-9 to TRBJ1-1, with D hard to call. Trimming pared 5 bases from V and 4 bases from J, leaving 14 bases between. There are 14 residues in the CDR3. In germline, CDR1 is SEHNR, CDR2 FQNEAQ (reference sequence). CDR3: CASSRGPMVTEAFF. CDR3 bases: TGTGCCAGCAGCCGCGGTCCAATGGTCACTGAAGCTTTCTTT.

This clone was recorded once. The V gene is TRBV7-2, the J gene TRBJ1-5; 8 bases fit TRBD1. This CDR3 is built from 14 residues. V shed 1 base and J 9 bases; nucleotides not matched to a gene: 5. Germline lookup yields CDR1 SGHTA and CDR2 FQGNSA. This CDR3 is CASSLGQGARPQHF. The DNA for the CDR3 is TGTGCCAGCAGCTTAGGCCAGGGGGCTAGGCCCCAGCATTTT. The whole variable domain, remainder taken from reference TRBV7-2 and TRBJ1-5, is GAGVSQSPSNKVTEKGKDVELRCDPISGHTALYWYRQSLGQGLEFLIYFQGNSAPDKSGLPSDRFSAERTGGSVSTLTIQRTQQEDSAVYLCASSLGQGARPQHFGDGTRLSIL.

The chain joins TRBV5-1 to TRBJ2-5; D tentatively fits TRBD1 or TRBD2 (5 bases each). This CDR3 comprises 14 residues. V was shortened by 5 bases and J by 0 bases, with 11 bases between the two germline ends. The germline gives CDR1 SGHRS, CDR2 YFSETQ. The CDR3 spells CASRPGPYQETQYF. The CDR3 DNA reads as TGCGCCAGCAGGCCGGGACCCTACCAAGAGACCCAGTACTTC. Based on the CDR3 plus reference TRBV5-1 and TRBJ2-5, the full variable domain is KAGVTQTPRYLIKTRGQQVTLSCSPISGHRSVSWYQQTPGQGLQFLFEYFSETQRNKGNFPGRFSGRQFSNSRSEMNVSTLELGDSALYLCASRPGPYQETQYFGPGTRLLVL.